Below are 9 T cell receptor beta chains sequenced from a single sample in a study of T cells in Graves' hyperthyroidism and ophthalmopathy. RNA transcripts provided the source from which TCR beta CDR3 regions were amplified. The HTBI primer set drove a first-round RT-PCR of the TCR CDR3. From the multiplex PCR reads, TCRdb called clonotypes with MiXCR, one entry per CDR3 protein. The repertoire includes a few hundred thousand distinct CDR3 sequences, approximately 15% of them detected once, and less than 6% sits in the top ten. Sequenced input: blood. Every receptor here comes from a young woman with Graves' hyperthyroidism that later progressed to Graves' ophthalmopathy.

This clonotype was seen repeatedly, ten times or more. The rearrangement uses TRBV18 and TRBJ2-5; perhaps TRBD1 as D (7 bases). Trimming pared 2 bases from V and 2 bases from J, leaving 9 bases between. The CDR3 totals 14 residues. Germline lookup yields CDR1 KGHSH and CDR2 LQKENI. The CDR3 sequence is CASSPAGQQETQYF. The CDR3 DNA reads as TGTGCCAGCTCACCAGCGGGACAGCAAGAGACCCAGTACTTC.

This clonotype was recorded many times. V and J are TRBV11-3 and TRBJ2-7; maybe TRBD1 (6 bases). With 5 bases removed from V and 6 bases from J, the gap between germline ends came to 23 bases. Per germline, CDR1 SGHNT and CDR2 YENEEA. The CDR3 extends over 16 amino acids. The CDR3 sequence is CASSVRGGSPRGEQYF. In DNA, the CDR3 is TGTGCCAGCAGCGTCAGAGGGGGTAGTCCCAGGGGCGAGCAGTACTTC.

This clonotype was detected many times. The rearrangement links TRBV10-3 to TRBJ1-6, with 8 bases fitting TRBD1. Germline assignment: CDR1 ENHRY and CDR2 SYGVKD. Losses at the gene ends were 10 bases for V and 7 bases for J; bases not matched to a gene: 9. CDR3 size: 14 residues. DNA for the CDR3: TGTGCCAAAAAACCGACAGGGGAGAATTCACCCCTCCACTTT. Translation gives CAKKPTGENSPLHF.

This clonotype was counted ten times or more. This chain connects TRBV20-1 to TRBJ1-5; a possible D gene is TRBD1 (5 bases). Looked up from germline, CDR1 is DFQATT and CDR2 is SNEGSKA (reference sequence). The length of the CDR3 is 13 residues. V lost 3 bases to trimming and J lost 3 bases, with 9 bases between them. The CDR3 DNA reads TGCAGTGCTAGGATGGGGGACAATCAGCCCCAGCATTTT. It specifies CSARMGDNQPQHF.

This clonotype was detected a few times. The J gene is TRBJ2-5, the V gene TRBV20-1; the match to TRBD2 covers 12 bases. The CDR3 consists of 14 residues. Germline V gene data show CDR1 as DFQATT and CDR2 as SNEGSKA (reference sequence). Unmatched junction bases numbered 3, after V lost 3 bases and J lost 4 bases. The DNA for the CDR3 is TGCAGTGCTAGCCCACTAGCGGGAGGAGAGACCCAGTACTTC. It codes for CSASPLAGGETQYF.

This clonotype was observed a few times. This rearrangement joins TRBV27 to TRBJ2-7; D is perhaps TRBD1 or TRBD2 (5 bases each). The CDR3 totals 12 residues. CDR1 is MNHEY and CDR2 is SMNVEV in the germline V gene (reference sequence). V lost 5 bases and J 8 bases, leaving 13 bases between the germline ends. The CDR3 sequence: CASSLLGDQQYF. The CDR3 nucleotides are TGTGCCAGCAGTCTTTTAGGGGACCAGCAGTACTTC.

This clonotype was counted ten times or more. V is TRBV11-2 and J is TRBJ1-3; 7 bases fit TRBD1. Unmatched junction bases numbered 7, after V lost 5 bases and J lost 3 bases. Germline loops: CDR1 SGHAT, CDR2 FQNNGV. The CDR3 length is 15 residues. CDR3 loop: CASSQDRVRGNTIYF. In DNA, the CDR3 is TGTGCCAGCAGCCAAGACAGGGTTCGTGGAAACACCATATATTTT.

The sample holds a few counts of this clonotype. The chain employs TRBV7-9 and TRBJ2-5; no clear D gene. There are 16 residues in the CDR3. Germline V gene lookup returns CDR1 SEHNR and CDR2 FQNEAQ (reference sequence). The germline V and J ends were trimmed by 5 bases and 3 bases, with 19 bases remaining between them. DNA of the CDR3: TGTGCCAGCAGCCACTCCAATTACGCCGGTAAAGAGACCCAGTACTTC. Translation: CASSHSNYAGKETQYF.

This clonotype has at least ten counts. The CDR3 region has the DNA TGCAGTGCAGTGGGGTTGGGCGACATTCAGTACTTC. This translates into CSAVGLGDIQYF. The rearrangement joins TRBV20-1 to TRBJ2-4; unclear D gene. V was pared by 6 bases and J by 8 bases, with 14 bases between. The germline gives CDR1 DFQATT, CDR2 SNEGSKA (reference sequence). This CDR3 spans 12 amino acids.